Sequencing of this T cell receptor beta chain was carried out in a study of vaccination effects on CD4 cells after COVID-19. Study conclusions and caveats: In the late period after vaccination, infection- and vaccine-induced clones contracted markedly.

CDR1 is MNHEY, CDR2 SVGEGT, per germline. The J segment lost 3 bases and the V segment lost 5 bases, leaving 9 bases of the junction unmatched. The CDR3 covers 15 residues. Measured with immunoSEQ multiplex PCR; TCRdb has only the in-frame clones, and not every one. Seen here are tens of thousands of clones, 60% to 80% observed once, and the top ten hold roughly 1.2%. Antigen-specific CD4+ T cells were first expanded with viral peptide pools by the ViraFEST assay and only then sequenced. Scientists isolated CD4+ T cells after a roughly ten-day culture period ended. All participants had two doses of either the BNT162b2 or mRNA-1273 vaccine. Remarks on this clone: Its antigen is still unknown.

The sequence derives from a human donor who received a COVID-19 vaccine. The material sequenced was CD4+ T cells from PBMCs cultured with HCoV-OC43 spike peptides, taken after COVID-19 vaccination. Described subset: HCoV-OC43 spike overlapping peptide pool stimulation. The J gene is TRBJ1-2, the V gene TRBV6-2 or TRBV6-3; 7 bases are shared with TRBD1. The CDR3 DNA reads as TGTGCCAGCAGTGCAACAGGGGCGCTTGACTATGGCTACACCTTC. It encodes CASSATGALDYGYTF.